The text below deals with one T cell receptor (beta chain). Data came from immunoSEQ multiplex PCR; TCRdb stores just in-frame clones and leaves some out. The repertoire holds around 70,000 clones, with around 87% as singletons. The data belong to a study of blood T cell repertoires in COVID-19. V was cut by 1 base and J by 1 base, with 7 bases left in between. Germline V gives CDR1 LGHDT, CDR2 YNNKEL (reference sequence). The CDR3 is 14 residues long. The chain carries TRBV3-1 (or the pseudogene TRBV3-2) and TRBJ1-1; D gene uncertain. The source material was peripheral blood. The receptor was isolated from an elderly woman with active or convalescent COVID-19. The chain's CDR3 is CASSQVARNTEAFF. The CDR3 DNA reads TGTGCCAGCAGCCAAGTAGCCCGGAACACTGAAGCTTTCTTT.